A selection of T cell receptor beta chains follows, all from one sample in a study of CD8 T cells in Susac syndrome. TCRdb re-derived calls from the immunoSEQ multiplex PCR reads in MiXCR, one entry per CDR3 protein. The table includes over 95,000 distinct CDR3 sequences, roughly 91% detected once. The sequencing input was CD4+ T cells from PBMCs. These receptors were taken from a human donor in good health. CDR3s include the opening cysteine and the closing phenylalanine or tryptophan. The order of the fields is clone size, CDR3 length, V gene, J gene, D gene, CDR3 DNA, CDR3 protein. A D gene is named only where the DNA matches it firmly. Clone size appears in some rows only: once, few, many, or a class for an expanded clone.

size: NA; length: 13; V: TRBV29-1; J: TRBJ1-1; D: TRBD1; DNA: TGCAGCGTTACCGGGACAGGGGGAACTGAAGCTTTCTTT; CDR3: CSVTGTGGTEAFF
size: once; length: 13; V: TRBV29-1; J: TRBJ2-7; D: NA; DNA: TGCAGCGCGACCTCTTTGGGCTCCTACGAGCAGTACTTC; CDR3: CSATSLGSYEQYF
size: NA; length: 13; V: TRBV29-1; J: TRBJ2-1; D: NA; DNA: TGCAGCGTGGATGGGAGCTCCTACAATGAGCAGTTCTTC; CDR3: CSVDGSSYNEQFF
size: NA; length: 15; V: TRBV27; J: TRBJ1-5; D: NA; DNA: TGTGCCAGCAGTTTAGGGCGCGGAAGCAATCAGCCCCAGCATTTT; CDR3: CASSLGRGSNQPQHF
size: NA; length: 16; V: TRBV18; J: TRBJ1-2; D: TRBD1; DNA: TGTGCCAGCTCCCTCAAGCCCGGGACAGAAAACTATGGCTACACCTTC; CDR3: CASSLKPGTENYGYTF
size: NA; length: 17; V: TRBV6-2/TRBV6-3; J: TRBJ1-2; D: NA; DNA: TGTGCCAGCACCATCAGGATTACAAACCTTAAAAACTATGGCTACACCTTC; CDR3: CASTIRITNLKNYGYTF
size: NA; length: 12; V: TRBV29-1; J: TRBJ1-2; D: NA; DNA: TGCAGCGTTGATGAGTACGGGGATGGCTACACCTTC; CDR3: CSVDEYGDGYTF
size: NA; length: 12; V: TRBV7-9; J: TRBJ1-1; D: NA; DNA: TGTGCCAGCAGCTTAGCTTCTGGTGAAGCTTTCTTT; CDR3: CASSLASGEAFF
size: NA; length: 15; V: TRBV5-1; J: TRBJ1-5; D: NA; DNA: TGCGCCAGCAGCGAGACGGGGGGCGGGCAGCAGCCCCAGCATTTT; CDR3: CASSETGGGQQPQHF
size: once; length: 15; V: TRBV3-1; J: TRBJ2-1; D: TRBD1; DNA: TGTGCCAGCAGCCAGGGGACAGCCCTGGCGAATGAGCAGTTCTTC; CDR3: CASSQGTALANEQFF
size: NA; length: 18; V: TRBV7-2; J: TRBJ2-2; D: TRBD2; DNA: TGTGCCAGCAGGGACAGTTCTAGCGGGAGAAGTAACACCGGGGAGCTGTTTTTT; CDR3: CASRDSSSGRSNTGELFF
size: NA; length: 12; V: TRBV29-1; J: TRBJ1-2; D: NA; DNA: TGCAGCGTGACGGGGTGGGACTATGGCTACACCTTC; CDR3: CSVTGWDYGYTF
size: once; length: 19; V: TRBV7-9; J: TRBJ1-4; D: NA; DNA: TGTGCCAGCAGCCTCCCTCGGGGCGTCAGCCTATCAACTAATGAAAAACTGTTTTTT; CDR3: CASSLPRGVSLSTNEKLFF
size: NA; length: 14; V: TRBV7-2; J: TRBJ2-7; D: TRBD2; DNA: TGTGCCAGCAGCAGACTAGCGGGAGGAGGCGAGCAGTACTTC; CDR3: CASSRLAGGGEQYF
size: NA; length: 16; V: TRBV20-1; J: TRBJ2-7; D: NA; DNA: TGCAGTGCTAAGGGGCGGGCAGGCGAAGGAACCTACGAGCAGTACTTC; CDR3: CSAKGRAGEGTYEQYF
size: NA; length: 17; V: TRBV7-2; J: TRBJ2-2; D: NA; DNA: TGTGCCAGCAGCTTAATGATGCTCGCCTCGAACACCGGGGAGCTGTTTTTT; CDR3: CASSLMMLASNTGELFF
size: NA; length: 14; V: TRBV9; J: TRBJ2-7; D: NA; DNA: TGTGCCAGCAGCGTAGACGGGGGCACCTACGAGCAGTACTTC; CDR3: CASSVDGGTYEQYF
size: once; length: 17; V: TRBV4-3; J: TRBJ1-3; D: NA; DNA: TGCGCCAGCAGCGACAAGGGGGAGAGTCAGTCTGGAAACACCATATATTTT; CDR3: CASSDKGESQSGNTIYF
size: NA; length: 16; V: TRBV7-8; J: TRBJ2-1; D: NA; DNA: TGTGCCAGCAGCAGAGCTTCGGGAGCCCCCTACAATGAGCAGTTCTTC; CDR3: CASSRASGAPYNEQFF
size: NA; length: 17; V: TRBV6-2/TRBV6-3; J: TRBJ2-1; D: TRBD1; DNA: TGTGCCAGCAGCACCCCCCTGACAGGGATCTCCTACAATGAGCAGTTCTTC; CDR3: CASSTPLTGISYNEQFF
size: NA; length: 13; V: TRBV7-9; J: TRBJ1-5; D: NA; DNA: TGTGCCAGCAGCCCGGGGGAGAATCAGCCCCAGCATTTT; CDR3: CASSPGENQPQHF
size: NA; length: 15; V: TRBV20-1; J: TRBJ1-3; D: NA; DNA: TGCAGTGCGGGGTACAGGGCTCCCTCTGGAAACACCATATATTTT; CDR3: CSAGYRAPSGNTIYF
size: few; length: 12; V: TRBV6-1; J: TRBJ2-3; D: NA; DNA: TGTGCCAGCAGCCATCGATCGGATACGCAGTATTTT; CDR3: CASSHRSDTQYF
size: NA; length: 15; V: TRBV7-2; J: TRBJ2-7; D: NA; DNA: TGTGCCAGCAGTTATAGGACAGCCCCAGACTACGAGCAGTACTTC; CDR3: CASSYRTAPDYEQYF
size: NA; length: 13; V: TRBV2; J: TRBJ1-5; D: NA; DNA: TGTGCCAGCAGTGACTTGGCTGGTCAGCCCCAGCATTTT; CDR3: CASSDLAGQPQHF
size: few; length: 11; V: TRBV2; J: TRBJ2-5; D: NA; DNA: TGTGCCAGCAGTACTCGAGAGACCCAGTACTTC; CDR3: CASSTRETQYF
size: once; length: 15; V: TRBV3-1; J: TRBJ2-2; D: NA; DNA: TGTGCCAGCAGCCCCTACGCGACTGGCACCGGGGAGCTGTTTTTT; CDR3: CASSPYATGTGELFF
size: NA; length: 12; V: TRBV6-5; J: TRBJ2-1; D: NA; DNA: TGTGCCAGCAGTACCCCGGGTAGCGAGCAGTTCTTC; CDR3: CASSTPGSEQFF
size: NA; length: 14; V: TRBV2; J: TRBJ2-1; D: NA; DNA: TGTGCCAGCAGTGGACGCGGGATGGCCAATGAGCAGTTCTTC; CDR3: CASSGRGMANEQFF
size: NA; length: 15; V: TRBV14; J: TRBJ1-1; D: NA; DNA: TGTGCCAGCAGCCCAGGGACCCGAATGGGGACTGAAGCTTTCTTT; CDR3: CASSPGTRMGTEAFF
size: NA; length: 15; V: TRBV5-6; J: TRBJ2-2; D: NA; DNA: TGTGCCAGCAGCGACCGGGAGTTTATTCGCGGGGAGCTGTTTTTT; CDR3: CASSDREFIRGELFF
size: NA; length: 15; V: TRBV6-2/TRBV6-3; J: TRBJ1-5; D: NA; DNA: TGTGCCAGCAGTGGGGGGGGTTATAGCAATCAGCCCCAGCATTTT; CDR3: CASSGGGYSNQPQHF
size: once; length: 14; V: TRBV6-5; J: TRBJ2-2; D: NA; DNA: TGTGCCAGCACCCACGGGGGGCACACCGGGGAGCTGTTTTTT; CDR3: CASTHGGHTGELFF